This T cell receptor beta chain originates from a study of blood T cells in healthy people across ages (dated by TCRdb to 2015 to 2017). As for the study more broadly: In model experiments, template switching captured about one uniquely barcoded TCR beta cDNA molecule for every two T cells. Two additional independent replicas of 1 million unique cDNA reads from the same blood draw were analyzed for two donors (one aged 18 to 29 and one aged 80 or older). To avoid experimental bias, donors of different ages were randomly spread across the sequencing lanes. The donors were divided into four age groups: young (average approximately 17 years), middle-aged (approximately 41), aged (approximately 64) and long-lived (roughly 86). Using deep sequencing normalized with unique cDNA molecular identifiers, the study measured how TCR beta repertoire diversity changes with age. Broad study findings and their caveats: Donor CMV infection status was unknown, potentially confounding age-related changes in expanded clonotypes. As age increased, observed TCR beta diversity per million T cells dropped in a roughly linear way, and a significant reduction was already evident by age about 36. Estimates of total diversity from one million sequenced T cells were regarded as lower bounds and underestimates. Compared with the aged group, more naive CD4+ T cells, fewer expanded clones and increased TCR diversity were shown by the long-lived group, suggesting age selection. A strong correlation was found between observed TCR beta diversity and the percentage of naive T cells measured by flow cytometry. Conclusive comparison of naive and antigen-experienced compartments was prevented by the profiling of bulk unsorted PBMCs.

Systemically healthy Caucasian individuals from Russia, 39 in total and aged 6 to 90 years, were included as donors. Each donor gave about 9.7 milliliters of peripheral blood, drawn into EDTA-treated Vacutainer tubes. Ficoll-Paque density-gradient centrifugation was used to isolate PBMCs, with at least 7 million per sample. Trizol reagent was used to extract total RNA from PBMCs, with at least 5.5 micrograms per sample. The percentages of naive CD45RAhigh/CD27high T cells were determined by flow cytometry on a PBMC aliquot from every donor. V lost 4 bases and J lost 3 bases; the stretch between them is 9 bases long. Taken from the germline V gene (reference sequence), the CDR1 and CDR2 loops are SEHNR and FQNEAQ. The CDR3 runs 13 amino acids, cysteine and phenylalanine included. Only the CDR3 region is kept as DNA, spanning 39 bases read in frame from base 1. The library was built by means of 5' RACE. Sequencer: Illumina HiSeq 2500. A second about 7 to 11 cycle PCR used a sample-barcoded 5' primer and a J-beta primer mix. A unique molecular identifier was introduced onto each TCR beta cDNA molecule by a template-switch 5' adaptor carrying 12 random nucleotides. Each sample yielded at least 3 million CDR3-containing paired-end reads. First-strand cDNA synthesis was performed from all RNA using the Mint cDNA synthesis kit, with priming by a TRBC-specific oligonucleotide. Following uracil-DNA glycosylase treatment, a first 18-cycle PCR with universal primers M1SS and BC2_uni_R was performed on all cDNA. The authors processed their data as follows. For normalization, 1 million high-quality reads, each with a distinct molecular identifier, were randomly selected from each sample. Instead of being binned into consensus sequences, reads that shared molecular identifiers were thrown out. CDR3 identification, clonotype clustering and error correction used MiTCR with a Q25 quality threshold and the strictest error-elimination algorithm. A nonparametric unseen species model with Euler transformation was used to estimate lower-bound total TCR beta diversity. TCRdb's own reprocessing of the public reads used fastp at Q25 and MiXCR and kept productive beta chains. Entries are consolidated by CDR3 protein sequence, retaining the most common genes and DNA. TCRdb's processing, not the study's, gives the V and J calls here. Within this sample are about 630,000 distinct CDR3 sequences, with approximately 21% of them counted one time only. Clones ranked in the top ten supply roughly 3.6% of the sample.

With respect to this clonotype: Its binding antigen is unknown. No base-level quality is on record; no much larger clone is a single base apart.

The sequencing input was blood. The clonotype comes from an older man in good health. The chain employs TRBV7-9 and TRBJ1-2; the D segment could be TRBD1, given 5 matching bases. The sequenced DNA is TGTGCCAGCAGCTCGGACATGGACTATGGCTACACCTTC. Translated, this is CASSSDMDYGYTF.